What follows describes a single TCR beta chain. The antigen is undetermined. The data stem from a study of shared clonotypes between healthy human individuals. Whole-study results and caveats: It was expected that sequencing depth would affect clonotype sharing among donors.

Naive CD8 isolation took CD45RO-negative cells positively selected for CCR7 and excluded terminally differentiated effector memory CD45RA+ cells. Only in-frame clones appear in the TCRdb table, and some are missing; sequencing was by immunoSEQ multiplex PCR. This sample yields approximately 2,000,000 clones, of which around 93% are seen a single time; roughly 1.7% belongs to the top ten. The CDR3 sequence is 14 residues long. Trimming took 7 bases from V and 7 from J, leaving 20 bases between them. Germline values: CDR1 MNHEY, CDR2 SMNVEV (reference sequence). The chain carries TRBV27 and TRBJ2-7; D may match TRBD1 or TRBD2 (5 bases each). Sample: naive CD8+ T cells from PBMCs. This TCR derives from a man aged 18 to 35 in good health. Some clones in this sample may be carry-over from other donors' samples. CDR3 nucleotide sequence: TGTGCCAGCACCCCGCTAGGCAGAGAGGGGGAGCAGTACTTC. Translated: CASTPLGREGEQYF.